This T cell receptor beta chain was identified in a study of blood T cell repertoires in COVID-19. Study summary: The United States, Italy and Spain were the sources of the acute and convalescent COVID-19 samples. In each case, the material was cDNA or gDNA derived from T cells, B-cell-depleted T cells, or PBMCs.

Original methodology: Reference gene primer amplification gave nucleated cell count estimates. Assay used: immunoSEQ multiplex PCR; TCRdb lists only in-frame clones, some missing. V, J and clone size reflect that table, while D and trimming were determined from the DNA. The data hold fewer than 450,000 clones, with about nine tenths observed a single time. The Seattle site enrolled patients during active infection and followed them longitudinally. This CDR3 is 13 amino acids long. Looked up from germline, CDR1 is GTSNPN and CDR2 is SVGIG (reference sequence). V lost 2 bases to trimming and J lost 13 bases; unmatched junction nucleotides: 6.

This receptor was obtained from a woman aged 45 to 65 with COVID-19, enrolled during active disease. The V and J genes are TRBV30 and TRBJ2-7; 15 bases are a match to TRBD2. The sample was peripheral blood. CDR3 sequence reads: CAWSTGTSGRPYF. CDR3 bases: TGTGCCTGGAGTACCGGGACTAGCGGGAGGCCCTACTTC.